A single sample is the source of the 11 T cell receptor beta chains below, sequenced in a study of blood T cell repertoires in COVID-19. Using immunoSEQ multiplex PCR, the repertoire was profiled, and TCRdb retains in-frame clones only, with some absent. This sample has approximately 80,000 clones, with 80% to 85% found just once. The sequencing sample was made of peripheral blood. These receptors came from a human donor in a cohort sampled during active COVID-19.

This clone is a singleton in its sample. CDR3 in DNA: TGTGCCACCAGCATACAGGGGGCCACTGAAGCTTTCTTT. This gives the protein CATSIQGATEAFF. The chain recombines TRBV15 with TRBJ1-1; 9 bases are shared with TRBD1. From germline, CDR1 is LNHNV and CDR2 YYDKDF (reference sequence). The CDR3 is made up of 13 amino acids. V lost 4 bases, J lost 4 bases, and 1 base stayed unmatched. The whole variable domain, filled in from reference TRBV15 and TRBJ1-1, reads DAMVIQNPRYQVTQFGKPVTLSCSQTLNHNVMYWYQQKSSQAPKLLFHYYDKDFNNEADTPDNFQSRRPNTSFCFLDIRSPGLGDTAMYLCATSIQGATEAFFGQGTRLTVV.

In this sample, this clone turned up once. This chain uses TRBV5-4 with TRBJ1-1; D is perhaps TRBD1 (6 bases). CDR1 and CDR2 (germline): SGHNT, YYREEE (reference sequence). V lost 0 bases to trimming and J lost 1 base, with 10 bases between them. This CDR3 is 15 amino acids long. This CDR3 reads CASSLGSGANTEAFF. CDR3 DNA: TGTGCCAGCAGCTTGGGGTCAGGGGCGAACACTGAAGCTTTCTTT.

A single count supports this clone. This chain connects TRBV2 to TRBJ1-1; possibly TRBD1 for D (5 bases). The length of the CDR3 is 13 residues. Trimming took 5 bases from V and 4 from J, leaving 11 bases between them. Germline assignment: CDR1 SNHLY and CDR2 FYNNEI. Written as DNA, the CDR3 is TGTGCCAGCAGTACGGTGGGGGGCACTGAAGCTTTCTTT. This encodes CASSTVGGTEAFF.

V usage is TRBV23-1 and J usage is TRBJ2-5; 7 bases map to TRBD2. TRBV23-1 is an ORF, and what it does is uncertain. The ends lost 2 bases at V and 3 bases at J; junction bases unmatched: 12. CDR3 length equals 17 residues. CDR3 DNA: TGCGCCAGCAGTCAACGGCATCTAACCGGGGGGAAAGAGACCCAGTACTTC. It codes for CASSQRHLTGGKETQYF.

Only one count was recorded for this clone. V is TRBV5-1 and J is TRBJ1-1, with a weak D call TRBD1 (5 bases). Germline loops: CDR1 SGHRS, CDR2 YFSETQ. V was cut by 4 bases and J by 1 base, with 11 bases left in between. This CDR3 contains 14 residues. CDR3 in amino acids: CASSRTWGNTEAFF. The CDR3 DNA sequence: TGCGCCAGCAGCCGGACATGGGGGAACACTGAAGCTTTCTTT. Based on the CDR3 plus reference TRBV5-1 and TRBJ1-1, the full variable domain is KAGVTQTPRYLIKTRGQQVTLSCSPISGHRSVSWYQQTPGQGLQFLFEYFSETQRNKGNFPGRFSGRQFSNSRSEMNVSTLELGDSALYLCASSRTWGNTEAFFGQGTRLTVV.

The sample holds a few counts of this clone. The chain carries TRBV7-3 and TRBJ2-3; D unclear. The CDR3 runs 14 residues. Germline CDR1 and CDR2: SGHTA and FQGTGA. V was cut by 0 bases and J by 6 bases, with 10 bases left in between. The CDR3, as DNA: TGTGCCAGCAGCTTAACGGCTGGGCTCGATACGCAGTATTTT. Protein sequence: CASSLTAGLDTQYF.

The chain uses TRBV5-1 and TRBJ1-3; a weak D match, TRBD1 (5 bases). Germline V gene data show CDR1 as SGHRS and CDR2 as YFSETQ. This CDR3 comprises 14 residues. V shed 5 bases and J shed 2 bases, with 11 bases lying between them. In DNA, the CDR3 is TGCGCCAGCAGTCTTGACAGCCCTGGAAACACCATATATTTT. Protein product: CASSLDSPGNTIYF.

The V and J genes are TRBV29-1 and TRBJ1-1, with D possibly TRBD1 on 6 matching bases. Germline loops: CDR1 SQVTM, CDR2 ANQGSEA. The CDR3 extends over 14 amino acids. V dropped 5 bases and J dropped 1 base, with 14 bases sitting between them. The CDR3 here is CSVTDLGANTEAFF. The CDR3, as DNA: TGCAGCGTTACTGATCTGGGGGCGAACACTGAAGCTTTCTTT.

This chain connects TRBV11-1 to TRBJ1-1; TRBD1 might be the D (6 bases). V gave up 2 bases and J gave up 4 bases, with 8 bases separating them. The germline CDR1 and CDR2 sequences are SGHAT and FQDESV (reference sequence). The length of the CDR3 is 13 residues. For the CDR3, the DNA is TGTGCCAGCAGCTTAAGGGGGAGCACTGAAGCTTTCTTT. Its translation is CASSLRGSTEAFF. Variable domain in full (rest from reference TRBV11-1 and TRBJ1-1): EAEVAQSPRYKITEKSQAVAFWCDPISGHATLYWYRQILGQGPELLVQFQDESVVDDSQLPKDRFSAERLKGVDSTLKIQPAELGDSAMYLCASSLRGSTEAFFGQGTRLTVV.

This rearrangement joins TRBV5-1 to TRBJ1-1; D is uncertain. Trimming pared 0 bases from V and 2 bases from J, leaving 8 bases between. The germline CDR1 and CDR2 sequences are SGHRS and YFSETQ. The CDR3 is made up of 14 amino acids. DNA for the CDR3: TGCGCCAGCAGCTTGGTAGGCGGAAACACTGAAGCTTTCTTT. Translation: CASSLVGGNTEAFF.

V gene TRBV5-5 combines with J gene TRBJ1-1, with D maybe TRBD1 (5 bases). Per the germline V gene, CDR1 is SGHKS and CDR2 is YYEKEE (reference sequence). V lost 2 bases to trimming and J lost 1 base, with 9 bases between them. This CDR3 has 14 amino acids. In DNA form, the CDR3 reads TGTGCCAGCAGCTTCAGGGTCGGGAACACTGAAGCTTTCTTT. Amino acids: CASSFRVGNTEAFF.